One and the same sample provided the 26 T cell receptor beta chains below, sequenced in a study of T cells in narcolepsy. Sequenced by immunoSEQ multiplex PCR; TCRdb stores in-frame clones only, minus some. The table lists some 20,000 clones, roughly 80% of them singletons. What was sequenced was memory (CD45RA-) CD4+ T cells from blood. Receptors originate from a human donor in good health.

The genes are TRBV13 and TRBJ1-1; TRBD1 is a possible D gene (5 bases). The CDR3 totals 15 residues. Trimming shortened V by 0 bases and J by 2 bases, and 10 bases separated the two germline ends. CDR1 and CDR2 (germline): PRHDT, FYEKMQ (reference sequence). The CDR3 reads CASSLGQGVNTEAFF. The DNA of the CDR3 is TGTGCCAGCAGCTTAGGCCAGGGTGTCAACACTGAAGCTTTCTTT.

This clone appeared a few times. The rearrangement uses TRBV11-3 and TRBJ2-1, with D tentatively TRBD1 or TRBD2 (5 bases each). Germline CDR1 is SGHNT and CDR2 is YENEEA. The CDR3 is 13 amino acids. V lost 5 bases and J 6 bases, leaving 11 bases between the germline ends. The CDR3 region is CASSPRGGNEQFF. In nucleotides, the CDR3 is TGTGCCAGCAGCCCCCGGGGCGGCAATGAGCAGTTCTTC. The full variable domain, rest sourced from reference TRBV11-3 and TRBJ2-1, is EAGVVQSPRYKIIEKKQPVAFWCNPISGHNTLYWYLQNLGQGPELLIRYENEEAVDDSQLPKDRFSAERLKGVDSTLKIQPAELGDSAVYLCASSPRGGNEQFFGPGTRLTVL.

V is TRBV6-5 and J is TRBJ2-1; D is perhaps TRBD2 (5 bases). Germline CDR1 and CDR2: MNHEY and SVGAGI. The CDR3 extends over 13 amino acids. Trimming cost V 2 bases and J 6 bases, with 8 bases left between them. CDR3 in amino acids: CASSYLRGNEQFF. The DNA for the CDR3 is TGTGCCAGCAGTTACCTCCGGGGCAATGAGCAGTTCTTC.

This chain uses TRBV10-3 with TRBJ2-7; 7 bases are a match to TRBD1. With 8 bases clipped from V and 4 bases from J, the junction kept 8 bases outside the gene matches. Germline V gene sequence: CDR1 ENHRY, CDR2 SYGVKD. The CDR3 sequence is 13 residues long. As DNA, the CDR3 is TGTGCCATCCGCGGAGAGGGGGCATACGAGCAGTACTTC. It is translated as CAIRGEGAYEQYF.

The genes are TRBV7-8 and TRBJ2-1; 7 bases line up with TRBD2. CDR3 length equals 14 residues. The J segment lost 7 bases and the V segment lost 1 base, leaving 4 bases of the junction unmatched. Germline V gene lookup returns CDR1 SGHVS and CDR2 FQNEAQ. CDR3 in amino acids: CASSLGGRANEQFF. DNA of the CDR3: TGTGCCAGCAGCTTAGGAGGGAGGGCAAATGAGCAGTTCTTC.

This clone is classed as medium-sized. The rearrangement links TRBV6-6 to TRBJ2-7, with TRBD1 matching over 9 bases. Germline V lookup: CDR1 MNHNY, CDR2 SVGAGI (reference sequence). Unmatched junction bases numbered 9, after V lost 6 bases and J lost 6 bases. The length of the CDR3 is 14 residues. CDR3 loop: CASRWTGEVGEQYF. CDR3 bases: TGTGCCAGCAGGTGGACAGGGGAAGTGGGCGAGCAGTACTTC.

The chain uses TRBV19 and TRBJ1-1; tentatively, D is TRBD1 (5 bases). Trimming removed 1 base at V and 2 bases at J, with 14 bases between. The CDR3 runs 16 residues. Germline V gene lookup returns CDR1 LNHDA and CDR2 SQIVND (reference sequence). The CDR3 reads CASSIGQGRENTEAFF. The CDR3 nucleotides are TGTGCCAGTAGTATAGGGCAGGGAAGGGAAAACACTGAAGCTTTCTTT.

The chain has TRBV6-4 and TRBJ1-2, with D hard to call. V lost 2 bases and J lost 4, with 8 bases in between. This CDR3 contains 13 residues. In germline, CDR1 is MRHNA, CDR2 SNTAGT. CDR3 loop: CASSDGLSYGYTF. The CDR3 bases are TGTGCCAGCAGTGACGGGCTGAGCTATGGCTACACCTTC.

The chain employs TRBV9 and TRBJ1-2; a weak D match, TRBD1 (5 bases). Deletions cut 3 bases from V and 4 bases from J, with 10 bases between. The CDR3 sequence is 13 residues long. Germline CDR1 is SGDLS and CDR2 is YYNGEE. The CDR3 loop is CASSDGGSYGYTF. For the CDR3, the DNA is TGTGCCAGCAGCGATGGGGGTAGCTATGGCTACACCTTC. Using reference TRBV9 and TRBJ1-2 for the parts outside the CDR3, the full variable domain is DSGVTQTPKHLITATGQRVTLRCSPRSGDLSVYWYQQSLDQGLQFLIQYYNGEERAKGNILERFSAQQFPDLHSELNLSSLELGDSALYFCASSDGGSYGYTFGSGTRLTVV.

The chain recombines TRBV6-5 with TRBJ1-1; D unclear. Looked up from germline, CDR1 is MNHEY and CDR2 is SVGAGI. The V and J ends lost 6 bases and 3 bases respectively, with 8 bases between them. The CDR3 consists of 12 residues. DNA for the CDR3: TGTGCCAGCAGCCAGACGGACACTGAAGCTTTCTTT. Translation gives CASSQTDTEAFF.

This chain joins TRBV28 and TRBJ2-5; D may be TRBD1 or TRBD2 (6 bases each). The CDR3 has 12 amino acids. The germline V gene has CDR1 MDHEN and CDR2 SYDVKM. Trimming pared 8 bases from V and 4 bases from J, leaving 11 bases between. Here the CDR3 reads CASGGPIETQYF. CDR3 sequence (DNA): TGTGCCAGCGGGGGGCCGATAGAGACCCAGTACTTC.

This clone has more than one count but fewer than ten. The chain carries TRBV2 and TRBJ2-1; D is unresolved. The CDR3 covers 13 residues. The V gene's germline CDR1 is SNHLY and CDR2 FYNNEI. The V end lost 8 bases, the J end lost 4 bases, and 12 bases lay between the germline ends. The CDR3 is CASSPPPYNEQFF. CDR3 coding DNA: TGTGCCAGCTCTCCCCCCCCATACAATGAGCAGTTCTTC. Together with reference TRBV2 and TRBJ2-1, the CDR3 gives the full variable domain: EPEVTQTPSHQVTQMGQEVILRCVPISNHLYFYWYRQILGQKVEFLVSFYNNEISEKSEIFDDQFSVERPDGSNFTLKIRSTKLEDSAMYFCASSPPPYNEQFFGPGTRLTVL.

The chain uses TRBV18 and TRBJ1-3; D is ambiguous. Trimming removed 2 bases from V and 2 bases from J, with 7 bases in between. In germline, CDR1 is KGHSH, CDR2 LQKENI. This CDR3 region has 14 residues. The CDR3 DNA is TGTGCCAGCTCACCAGGGAATGCTGGAAACACCATATATTTT. The encoded protein is CASSPGNAGNTIYF.

The chain has TRBV30 and TRBJ1-5; unclear D gene. V was trimmed by 2 bases and J by 2 bases, leaving 7 bases between them. Germline V gene sequence: CDR1 GTSNPN, CDR2 SVGIG (reference sequence). CDR3 length: 13 residues. The CDR3 sequence: CAWSRARNQPQHF. The CDR3 nucleotides are TGTGCCTGGAGTCGGGCTCGCAATCAGCCCCAGCATTTT.

V is TRBV7-2 and J is TRBJ2-3; 7 bases match TRBD2. Germline-derived CDR1 and CDR2 are SGHTA and FQGNSA. Trimming removed 0 bases from V and 5 bases from J; junction bases left unmatched: 8. The CDR3 is made up of 16 amino acids. In DNA, the CDR3 is TGTGCCAGCAGCTTAGCGGGAGGGAGAGGAGGAGATACGCAGTATTTT. It encodes CASSLAGGRGGDTQYF.

The CDR3: CASSVLSEPDTQYF. CDR3 sequence (DNA): TGTGCCAGCAGCGTTTTGAGTGAGCCCGATACGCAGTATTTT. V gene TRBV9 combines with J gene TRBJ2-3; D is uncertain. V gave up 2 bases and J gave up 6 bases, with 13 bases separating them. Germline lookup yields CDR1 SGDLS and CDR2 YYNGEE. CDR3 length: 14 amino acids.

This chain's CDR3 is CASSTSTDTQYF. As DNA, the CDR3 is TGTGCCAGCAGCACTAGCACAGATACGCAGTATTTT. The rearrangement links TRBV7-6 to TRBJ2-3; D is ambiguous. This CDR3 contains 12 residues. Trimming left V 5 bases short and J 0 bases short, with 3 bases between. Germline CDR1 reads SGHVS; CDR2 reads FNYEAQ.

V usage is TRBV2 and J usage is TRBJ2-2; 7 positions match TRBD2. V lost 8 bases to trimming and J lost 1 base; unmatched junction nucleotides: 7. CDR1 and CDR2 (germline): SNHLY, FYNNEI. The CDR3 extends over 15 amino acids. The CDR3 reads CASCLGEGNTGELFF. In DNA form, the CDR3 reads TGTGCCAGCTGCCTGGGGGAGGGGAACACCGGGGAGCTGTTTTTT.

In this sample, this clone turned up once. The V and J genes are TRBV28 and TRBJ1-2; 7 positions agree with TRBD1. Germline CDR1 is MDHEN and CDR2 is SYDVKM. This CDR3 comprises 14 residues. The V segment lost 4 bases and the J segment 7 bases; nucleotides outside the gene matches: 9. CDR3 sequence (DNA): TGTGCCAGCAGTTCAGGGGGTAGGGGTCTTGGCTACACCTTC. This translates into CASSSGGRGLGYTF.

This chain joins TRBV5-1 and TRBJ1-5; the match to TRBD1 covers 7 bases. The V and J ends lost 2 bases and 5 bases, in that order; junction bases with no gene match: 7. Germline V gene lookup returns CDR1 SGHRS and CDR2 YFSETQ. CDR3 length equals 15 residues. The CDR3 sequence is CASSFNTGVDQPQHF. The CDR3 bases are TGCGCCAGCAGCTTTAACACAGGGGTTGATCAGCCCCAGCATTTT.

The genes are TRBV11-1 and TRBJ2-7, with D perhaps being TRBD1 or TRBD2 (5 bases each). CDR3 length equals 15 residues. Trimming shortened V by 3 bases and J by 2 bases, and 14 bases separated the two germline ends. Germline CDR1 is SGHAT and CDR2 is FQDESV (reference sequence). The CDR3 is CASSFGAGWTYEQYF. In nucleotides, the CDR3 is TGTGCCAGCAGCTTCGGGGCAGGGTGGACCTACGAGCAGTACTTC.

This sequence joins TRBV9 and TRBJ1-6, with 12 positions matching TRBD1. After removal of 2 bases from V and 5 bases from J, the junction contained 5 bases not matched to a gene. The CDR3 is 17 amino acids. Germline lookup yields CDR1 SGDLS and CDR2 YYNGEE. CDR3 coding DNA: TGTGCCAGCAGCGTGGGACAGGGGGCAAGAGATAATTCACCCCTCCACTTT. It codes for CASSVGQGARDNSPLHF.

The chain joins TRBV5-1 to TRBJ2-1, with 7 positions matching TRBD2. CDR1 SGHRS and CDR2 YFSETQ come from the germline V gene. The CDR3 runs 16 residues. The V gene end was trimmed by 0 bases and the J gene end by 7 bases; junction bases not matched to a gene: 10. DNA for the CDR3: TGCGCCAGCAGCTTGGCCCCACAACTAGCGAAGAATGAGCAGTTCTTC. Its translation: CASSLAPQLAKNEQFF.

The genes are TRBV4-3 and TRBJ2-7, with 9 nucleotides matching TRBD1. The CDR3 totals 17 residues. CDR1 is LGHNA and CDR2 is YSLEER in the germline V gene. V was clipped by 0 bases and J by 3 bases; unmatched bases: 9. The CDR3 DNA sequence: TGCGCCAGCAGCCAAGATTTTACAGGGGGCAACTTCTACGAGCAGTACTTC. This codes for CASSQDFTGGNFYEQYF.

Of note for this clone: Within the sample, other DNA sequences also encode this same CDR3. The genes are TRBV7-2 and TRBJ2-5, with D perhaps assigned TRBD1 or TRBD2 (5 bases each). Germline V gives CDR1 SGHTA, CDR2 FQGNSA. V was cut by 6 bases and J by 7 bases, with 18 bases left in between. The CDR3 is made up of 14 amino acids. CDR3 DNA: TGTGCCAGCAGGGGGGTCGGCCAATCAGGGACCCAGTACTTC. Its protein product is CASRGVGQSGTQYF.

CDR3 amino acids: CASSPNVVQGGYETQYF. The CDR3 bases are TGCGCCAGCAGCCCCAATGTAGTACAGGGGGGTTATGAGACCCAGTACTTC. The chain employs TRBV4-3 and TRBJ2-5, with TRBD1 matching 8 bases. V lost 4 bases, J lost 5 bases, and 15 bases stayed unmatched. The CDR3 is 17 residues long. Germline V lookup: CDR1 LGHNA, CDR2 YSLEER.